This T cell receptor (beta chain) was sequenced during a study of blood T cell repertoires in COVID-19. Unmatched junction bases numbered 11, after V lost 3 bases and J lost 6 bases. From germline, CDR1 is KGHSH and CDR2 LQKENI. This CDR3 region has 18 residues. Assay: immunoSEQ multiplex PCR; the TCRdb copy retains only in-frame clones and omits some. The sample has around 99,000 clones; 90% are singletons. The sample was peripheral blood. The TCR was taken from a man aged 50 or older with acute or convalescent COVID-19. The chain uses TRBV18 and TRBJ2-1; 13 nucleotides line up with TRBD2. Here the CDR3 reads CASSPSPGLAGLGNEQFF. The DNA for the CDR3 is TGTGCCAGCTCACCGTCCCCGGGACTAGCGGGATTAGGCAATGAGCAGTTCTTC.